This TCR beta chain was profiled in a study of post-analysis software for immune sequencing data. About the research overall: Relapsing-remitting, secondary progressive and progressive-relapsing multiple sclerosis courses were included.

From germline, CDR1 is LGHNA and CDR2 YNFKEQ. The V end lost 0 bases, the J end lost 0 bases, and 5 bases lay between the germline ends. This CDR3 has 14 residues. This clonotype was detected once. The antigen is undetermined. Prepared libraries of TCR beta cDNA carried unique molecular identifiers. T cells numbering roughly 0.9 to 11 million gave rise to roughly 0.5 million cDNA molecules. Via MiXCR, TCRdb re-called the PCR reads, giving one row per CDR3 protein. Here the sample spans 820,000 or so distinct CDR3 sequences, roughly 50% being singletons. Study observations and caveats: There were four or five TRBV segments more frequent in patients than controls, and TRBV5-6, TRBV5-1 and TRBV20-1 were among them. Normalized Chao1 diversity in multiple sclerosis patients fell significantly below that of controls. The authors found that F measure strongly co-clustered same-batch samples.

The chain links TRBV4-2 to TRBJ1-1; no definite D call. This receptor was obtained from a girl aged 5 to 17 with multiple sclerosis. Sequences were obtained from blood. CDR3 DNA sequence: TGTGCCAGCAGCCAAGATGCCATGAACACTGAAGCTTTCTTT. It encodes CASSQDAMNTEAFF.